This is a list of T cell receptor beta chains from one sample in a study of cytomegalovirus exposure and HLA in healthy donors. Measured with immunoSEQ multiplex PCR; TCRdb has only the in-frame clones, and not every one. The sample contains roughly 130,000 clones, over 80% of which appear only once. Input material: PBMCs. The receptors were gathered from a man aged 30 to 39 in good health and CMV-seronegative. CDR3s include the opening cysteine and the closing phenylalanine or tryptophan. The D gene is left open where the match is weak. Rows give clone size only sometimes, using once, few, many, or a class for an expanded clone.

TRBV5-6	-	TRBJ1-2	-	TGTGCCAGCAGCTTGGGACAGGTGTATGGCTACACCTTC	CASSLGQVYGYTF
TRBV6-5	-	TRBJ2-1	TRBD2	TGTGCCAGCAGTTACTTGACTAGCGGTAACAATGAGCAGTTCTTC	CASSYLTSGNNEQFF
TRBV2	-	TRBJ2-4	TRBD2	TGTGCCACGGGAGGGACTGATCTAGCCAAAAACATTCAGTACTTC	CATGGTDLAKNIQYF
TRBV27	-	TRBJ2-2	TRBD2	TGTGCCAGCAGTTCCAGCGGGGGGGCCCTTTGGATCACCGGGGAGCTGTTTTTT	CASSSSGGALWITGELFF
TRBV5-1	-	TRBJ2-5	-	TGCGCCAGCAGCCAGTGGGGGCGTCGAGAGACCCAGTACTTC	CASSQWGRRETQYF
TRBV2	-	TRBJ1-6	-	TGTGCCAGCAGTGAACGGCAGGGTGGGTATAATTCACCCCTCCACTTT	CASSERQGGYNSPLHF
TRBV7-2	-	TRBJ2-1	-	TGTGCCAGCAGCTTACGCCTAGCGTCGGATGAGCAGTTCTTC	CASSLRLASDEQFF
TRBV6-1	-	TRBJ2-2	TRBD1	TGTGCCAGCAGTGAGACGGGACAGTTTTACTCCGGGGAGCTGTTTTTT	CASSETGQFYSGELFF
TRBV5-6	-	TRBJ2-3	-	TGTGCCAGCAGCTTCCTAGATACGCAGTATTTT	CASSFLDTQYF
TRBV5-1	once	TRBJ1-3	-	TGCGCCAGCAGCTTGGACTCCGGCTCTGGAAACACCATATATTTT	CASSLDSGSGNTIYF
TRBV7-9	-	TRBJ1-4	-	TGTTCCAGCAGCTTAGTTCAGGCGAAAGGACTGTTTTTT	CSSSLVQAKGLFF
TRBV6-1	-	TRBJ2-3	TRBD2	TGTGCCAGCAGAGCCCATAGCGGGGGGTCGAATACGCAGTATTTT	CASRAHSGGSNTQYF
TRBV18	-	TRBJ1-5	TRBD1	TGTGCCAGCTCACCGACAGGGGGCCTAGGCGGAGGCAATCAGCCCCAGCATTTT	CASSPTGGLGGGNQPQHF
TRBV5-1	-	TRBJ1-2	TRBD1	TGCGCCAGCAGCTTGGGAGGGACAGACTATGGCTACACCTTC	CASSLGGTDYGYTF
TRBV6-6	once	TRBJ2-7	-	TGTGCCAGCAGTTACTCGAACCCTGGGGGGAGGTACGAGCAGTACTTC	CASSYSNPGGRYEQYF
TRBV13	-	TRBJ2-7	TRBD2	TGTGCCAGCAGCTTCAAGGGGGGGACTAGAGGGTTCGAGCAGTACTTC	CASSFKGGTRGFEQYF
TRBV5-1	-	TRBJ2-7	TRBD2	TGCGCCAGCAGCTTGGGAGAAGTTAGCGGGGGGCCCTACGAGCAGTACTTC	CASSLGEVSGGPYEQYF
TRBV5-6	-	TRBJ1-2	-	TGTGCCAGCCGGGGGGGCAACTATGGCTACACCTTC	CASRGGNYGYTF
TRBV5-1	-	TRBJ2-1	TRBD1	TGCGCCAGCACCCGAACAGGGGGCAATGAGCAGTTCTTC	CASTRTGGNEQFF
TRBV27	-	TRBJ2-7	TRBD1	TGTGCCAGCAGGTCCCAGACAGGGTCCTACGAGCAGTACTTC	CASRSQTGSYEQYF
TRBV7-9	-	TRBJ2-7	-	TGTGCCAGCAGCTTGGGCAGGGTCTCGTTCGACGAGCAGTACTTC	CASSLGRVSFDEQYF
TRBV27	-	TRBJ1-6	TRBD1	TGTGCCAGCAGTAGGGGGACAGGTATTTCACCCCTTCACTTT	CASSRGTGISPLHF
TRBV30	-	TRBJ1-5	TRBD1	TGTGCCTGGAGTGTACAGGGGAAATATAGCAATCAGCCCCAGCATTTT	CAWSVQGKYSNQPQHF
TRBV11-3	-	TRBJ2-2	-	TGTGCCAGCAGCTTAGCCGAATCGGACACCGGGGAGCTGTTTTTT	CASSLAESDTGELFF
TRBV7-8	few	TRBJ1-5	-	TGTGCCAGCAGCTTGGCAGCGAGCAATCAGCCCCAGCATTTT	CASSLAASNQPQHF